This T cell receptor (beta chain) was obtained from a study of CD8 T cells in Susac syndrome (dated by TCRdb to between 2019 and 2020). About the investigation overall: The study used repertoire sequencing to test whether antigen drove CD8+ T cell activation and differentiation in Susac syndrome. The investigation overall reported the following: The study acknowledged that relatively few individuals were included in the TCR sequencing and HLA analysis.

Peripheral blood CD8+ and CD4+ T cells from healthy donors, Susac syndrome patients and multiple sclerosis patients were profiled using high-throughput TCR beta sequencing. Healthy donors were age- and sex-matched controls. CD8+ TEMRA cells were enriched by FACS, while bulk CD8+ and CD4+ T cells were purified by magnetic negative isolation. Blood was collected in EDTA tubes and processed within 24 hours, with PBMCs isolated through density gradient centrifugation. PBMCs intended for TCR sequencing were cryopreserved in liquid nitrogen and were subsequently thawed in a 37 degrees C water bath. Purity of sorted or isolated CD4+, CD8+ and CD8+ TEMRA cells was at least 90%. RNA was extracted using the RNeasy kit, and about 0.45 to 1 ug of the RNA was reverse transcribed with random hexamers. The immunoSEQ multiplex PCR assay, which covers 54 Vbeta and 13 Jbeta segments, was used to amplify TCR beta CDR3 regions. To correct PCR amplification bias, a synthetic template baseline was used for both primer optimization and computational correction. On the authors' methods: Only productive sequences were kept, with reads annotated to V, D and J genes according to IMGT and analyzed in immunoSEQ Analyzer. Clonality was calculated as one minus the Shannon entropy normalized by log2 of the number of productive unique sequences. For each patient and control, public and private clones were evaluated among the 100 most prevalent clones. A clone was defined as Susac-specific if it was absent from the healthy and MS cohorts, from 1052 published viral clones and from other ImmuneACCESS disease sequences. TCRdb took the public reads, trimmed them with fastp at Q25, ran MiXCR for clone calling and kept in-frame beta chains. Merged by CDR3 protein, the rows form single entries marked with the most common genes and DNA. The V and J calls were not made by the authors but by TCRdb's processing. Across this sample there are some 150,000 distinct CDR3 sequences, with 94% seen only once. Jointly, the top ten make up around 0.08% of the sample.

A word on this clonotype: Its antigen is unknown. No qualities accompany the bases; no much larger clone lies one base away.

The V end loses 7 bases and the J end loses 0 bases, and a stretch of 11 bases separates them. From the cysteine through the phenylalanine, the CDR3 covers 14 amino acids. Only the CDR3 region is kept as DNA, spanning 42 bases read in frame from base 1. The chain employs TRBV12-3 or TRBV12-4 and TRBJ2-3; a tentative D call is TRBD2 (5 bases match). This sequence was found in a human donor in good health. The sequencing sample was made of CD4+ T cells from PBMCs. The CDR3 amino acid sequence is: CASTGGSSTDTQYF. In nucleotide form, the sequence is TGTGCCAGCACCGGAGGCAGTAGCACAGATACGCAGTATTTT.